The following is a T cell receptor beta chain sequence with its context. Its target is unknown. This CDR3 has 18 amino acids. Trimming took off 1 base at V and 2 bases at J, with 15 bases between the two ends. Per germline, CDR1 LNHDA and CDR2 SQIVND (reference sequence). The data belong to a study of siplizumab effects on memory and regulatory T cells. Whole-study findings and limits: Greater diversity than memory cells seemed evident in naive T cells, which also appeared to be major alloresponse contributors.

Each sample contributed some 96,000 TCR templates to the assay. The repertoire was sequenced with immunoSEQ multiplex PCR; TCRdb's copy has only in-frame clones and lacks some. Here the sample spans approximately 100,000 clones, around 90% being singletons. The chain employs TRBV19 and TRBJ2-6, with a possible D match to TRBD1 (6 bases). This TCR was recovered from a human donor in good health. Sequenced sample: Tregs sorted from blood. CDR3 region: CASSIVGRGGAGANVLTF. The CDR3 region has the DNA TGTGCCAGTAGTATAGTAGGCAGGGGTGGAGCTGGGGCCAACGTCCTGACTTTC.